This paragraph covers one T cell receptor (beta chain) sequence. Within the sample, other DNA sequences also encode this same CDR3. Looked up from germline, CDR1 is MNHEY and CDR2 is SVGAGI. The CDR3 spans 14 residues. Trimming removed 0 bases from V and 2 bases from J, with 7 bases in between. This entry comes from a study of control samples from healthy donors and cancer patients. Clones were read by immunoSEQ multiplex PCR, and TCRdb kept only the in-frame ones, dropping some. The data contain 250,000 to 300,000 clones, roughly 82% of them singletons. This TCR was sampled from a woman aged 60-70 years with lung cancer. What was sequenced was PBMCs. The J gene is TRBJ1-1, the V gene TRBV6-5; a possible D gene is TRBD1 (5 bases). CDR3 protein: CASSYSGGNTEAFF. DNA of the CDR3: TGTGCCAGCAGTTACTCGGGGGGAAACACTGAAGCTTTCTTT.